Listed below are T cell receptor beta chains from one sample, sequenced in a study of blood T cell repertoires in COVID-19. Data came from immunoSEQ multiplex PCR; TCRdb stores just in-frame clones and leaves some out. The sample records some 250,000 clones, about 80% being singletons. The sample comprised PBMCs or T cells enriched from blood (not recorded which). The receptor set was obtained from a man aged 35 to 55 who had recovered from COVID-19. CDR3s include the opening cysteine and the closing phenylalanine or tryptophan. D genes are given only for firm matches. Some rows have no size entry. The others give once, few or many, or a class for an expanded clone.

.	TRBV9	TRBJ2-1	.	TGTGCCAGCAGCACCCAGGGGAACAATGAGCAGTTCTTC	CASSTQGNNEQFF
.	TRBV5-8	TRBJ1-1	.	TGTGCCAGCAGCCCTGGACAGATGAACACTGAAGCTTTCTTT	CASSPGQMNTEAFF
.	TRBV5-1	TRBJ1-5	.	TGCGCCAGCAGCTTAATACCCGGGGATAATCAGCCCCAGCATTTT	CASSLIPGDNQPQHF
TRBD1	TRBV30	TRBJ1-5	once	TGTGCCTGGGGAAACAGGGGGTTTGGCAATCAGCCCCAGCATTTT	CAWGNRGFGNQPQHF
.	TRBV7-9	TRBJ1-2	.	TGTGCCAGCAGACTCTCGGGGGAGGGCGGCTACACCTTC	CASRLSGEGGYTF
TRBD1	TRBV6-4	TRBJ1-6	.	TGTGCCAGCAGTGCTGACAGGGCAAATTCACCCCTCCACTTT	CASSADRANSPLHF
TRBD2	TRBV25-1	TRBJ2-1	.	TGTGCCAGCAGTGACCCGGCTAGCGGATACAATGAGCAGTTCTTC	CASSDPASGYNEQFF
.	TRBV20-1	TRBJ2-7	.	TGCAGTGCTAGTCGCCCAGGGGACTACGAGCAGTACTTC	CSASRPGDYEQYF
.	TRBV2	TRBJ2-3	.	TGTGCCAGCAGCGCGAGGACAGCTTCGGTTCTGTATTTT	CASSARTASVLYF
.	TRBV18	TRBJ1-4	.	TGTGCCAGCTCACCACTTGCCAGGGAAAATGAAAAACTGTTTTTT	CASSPLARENEKLFF
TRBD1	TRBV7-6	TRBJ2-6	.	TGTGCCAGCAGCCCACAGGGGGCAGCGGGGGCCAACGTCCTGACTTTC	CASSPQGAAGANVLTF
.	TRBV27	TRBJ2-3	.	TGTGCCAGCAAGGGACTTCGCACAGATACGCAGTATTTT	CASKGLRTDTQYF
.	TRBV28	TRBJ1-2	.	TGTGCCAGCAGTCACCCCGCCGAGTACTATGGCTACACCTTC	CASSHPAEYYGYTF
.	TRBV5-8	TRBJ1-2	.	TGTGCCAGCAGCCGGGACTCTACCGACTATGGCTACACCTTC	CASSRDSTDYGYTF
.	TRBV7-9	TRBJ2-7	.	TGTGCCAGCAGCTTCCGTTCCTACGAGCAGTACTTC	CASSFRSYEQYF
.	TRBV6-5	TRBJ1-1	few	TGTGCCAGCAGTTACTCGCCACGGAGCGCTGAAGCTTTCTTT	CASSYSPRSAEAFF
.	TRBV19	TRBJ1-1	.	TGTGCCAGTAGTATAGTTCCAGGATCGAACACTGAAGCTTTCTTT	CASSIVPGSNTEAFF
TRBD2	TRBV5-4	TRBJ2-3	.	TGTGCCAGCAGCCTCTCACTAGCGGGCACAGATACGCAGTATTTT	CASSLSLAGTDTQYF
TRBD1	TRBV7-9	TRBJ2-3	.	TGTGCCAGCAGCTTCCGACAGGGGGCGAAAGCAGATACGCAGTATTTT	CASSFRQGAKADTQYF
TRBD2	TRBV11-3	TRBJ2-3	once	TGTGCCAGCAGCTTGCGTCTAGCGGGGGCGTTGGATACGCAGTATTTT	CASSLRLAGALDTQYF
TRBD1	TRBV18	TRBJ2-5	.	TGTGCCAGCTCACTTACCGCAGGGGGAGAGACCCAGTACTTC	CASSLTAGGETQYF
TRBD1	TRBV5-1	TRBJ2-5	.	TGCGCCAGCAGCATGGGGACAGGGGGTGAGGTCCAGTACTTC	CASSMGTGGEVQYF
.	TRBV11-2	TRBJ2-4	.	TGTGCCAGCAGCTTAGATCCGGGAGATCTTAACGACATTCAGTACTTC	CASSLDPGDLNDIQYF
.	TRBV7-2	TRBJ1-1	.	TGTGCCAGCAGCGACGACAGGCGCGAAGCTTTCTTT	CASSDDRREAFF
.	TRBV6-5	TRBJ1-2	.	TGTGCCAGCAGTTACTCGAATGGGGCTGGCTACACCTTC	CASSYSNGAGYTF
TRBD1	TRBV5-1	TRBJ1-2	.	TGCGCCAGCACCCTTGACGGACAGGCGGGCTCGGGCTACACCTTC	CASTLDGQAGSGYTF
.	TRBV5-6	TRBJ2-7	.	TGTGCCAGCAGCGCGGGTGGAGAATGGTCGGCCTACGAGCAGTACTTC	CASSAGGEWSAYEQYF
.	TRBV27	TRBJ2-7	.	TGTGCCAGCAGTCTTAGCCGAACCTACGAGCAGTACTTC	CASSLSRTYEQYF
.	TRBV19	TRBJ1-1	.	TGTGCCAGTAGTATCTGGGCCACGGCGAACACTGAAGCTTTCTTT	CASSIWATANTEAFF
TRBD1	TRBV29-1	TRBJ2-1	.	TGCAGCGTTGACAGGGACAGGGGAGAATACAATGAGCAGTTCTTC	CSVDRDRGEYNEQFF
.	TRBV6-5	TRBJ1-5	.	TGTGCCAGCAGTTACTCGCCCCCCCAGGGTAATCAGCCCCAGCATTTT	CASSYSPPQGNQPQHF
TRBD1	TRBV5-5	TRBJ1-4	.	TGTGCCAGCAGCTTGTTTGGACAGGGGAATGAAAAACTGTTTTTT	CASSLFGQGNEKLFF
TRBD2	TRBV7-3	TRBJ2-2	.	TGTGCCAGCAGCTTTAACTACCCCGGACTAGCGGGGGGCTGGAACACCGGGGAGCTGTTTTTT	CASSFNYPGLAGGWNTGELFF
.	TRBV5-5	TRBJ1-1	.	TGTGCCAGCAGCGGACGAGTAGGGCACGGGGGGATGAGGACTGAAGCTTTCTTT	CASSGRVGHGGMRTEAFF
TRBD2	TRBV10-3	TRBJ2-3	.	TGTGCCATGGGGAGTAGCGGGAATAGGAGGACAGATACGCAGTATTTT	CAMGSSGNRRTDTQYF
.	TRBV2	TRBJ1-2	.	TGTGCCAGCAGCGTGATGGGCGGGGTCGTCGGCTACACCTTC	CASSVMGGVVGYTF
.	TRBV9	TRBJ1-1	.	TGTGCCAGCAACTCCCTCGGTTTAAACACTGAAGCTTTCTTT	CASNSLGLNTEAFF
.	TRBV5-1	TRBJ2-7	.	TGCGCCAGCAGCTTGGTTCAACAGGGATCCTTTGCCTACGAGCAGTACTTC	CASSLVQQGSFAYEQYF
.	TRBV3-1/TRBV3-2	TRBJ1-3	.	TGTGCCAGCAGCCAGGGAGGTGAGGGGTCCACCATATATTTT	CASSQGGEGSTIYF
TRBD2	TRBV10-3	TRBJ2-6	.	TGTGCCACGAATGACGGGGGGAGCACTGGGGCCAACGTCCTGACTTTC	CATNDGGSTGANVLTF
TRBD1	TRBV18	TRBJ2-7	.	TGTGCCAGCTCCCGGACAGGGGGCCCCTACGAGCAGTACTTC	CASSRTGGPYEQYF
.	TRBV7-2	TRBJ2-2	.	TGTGCCAGCAGCTTTAGCGCCGGGGAGCTGTTTTTT	CASSFSAGELFF
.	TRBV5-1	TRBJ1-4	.	TGCGCCAGCAGCTTGGCCTCAGGGCTGGATGAAAAACTGTTTTTT	CASSLASGLDEKLFF
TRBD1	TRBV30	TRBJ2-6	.	TGTGCCTGGAACCCCAGGGGGTCTGGGGCCAACGTCCTGACTTTC	CAWNPRGSGANVLTF
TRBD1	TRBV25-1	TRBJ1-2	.	TGTGCCAGCAGTGACGCGGGACAGGGATATGGCTACACCTTC	CASSDAGQGYGYTF
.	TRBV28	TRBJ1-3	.	TGTGCCAGCAGTCCAGAGGACAGACAAACTGGAAACACCATATATTTT	CASSPEDRQTGNTIYF
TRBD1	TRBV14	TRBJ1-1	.	TGTGCCAGCAGCCTGACAGGGGGCACTGAAGCTTTCTTT	CASSLTGGTEAFF
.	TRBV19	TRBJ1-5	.	TGTGCCAGCCGTAGTGCTAATCAGCCCCAGCATTTT	CASRSANQPQHF
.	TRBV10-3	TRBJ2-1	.	TGTGCCATCAGTGTCCAAGACAGGGAGGAAAATGAGCAGTTCTTC	CAISVQDREENEQFF
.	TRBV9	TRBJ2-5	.	TGTGCCAGCAGGGGCGGACTAGAGACCCAGTACTTC	CASRGGLETQYF
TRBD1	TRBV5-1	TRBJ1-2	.	TGCGCCAGCAGCTTGGTAACAGGGGCCGGCGATGGCTACACCTTC	CASSLVTGAGDGYTF